A single sample is the source of the 17 T cell receptor beta chains below, sequenced in a study of low-dose radiotherapy and immunotherapy resistance in tumors. TRAV- and TRBV-specific primers primed first-strand cDNA, covering alpha and beta chains. With a constant-region primer and a V-primer adapter, TCRs were subjected to 20 PCR cycles of amplification. TCRdb independently ran MiXCR on the reads; one entry per CDR3 protein. The sample has 100,000 or so distinct CDR3 sequences, roughly 20% seen once. Indicated time point: after trial treatment. Treatment in this sample: LDRT plus nivolumab, ipilimumab, low-dose cyclophosphamide and aspirin (RACIN trial). Sample: PBMCs, taken after low-dose radiotherapy plus immunotherapy. Receptors originate from a male donor with prostate cancer.

At least ten counts were recorded for this clonotype. The V gene is TRBV12-3 or TRBV12-4, the J gene TRBJ1-3, with D uncertain. The CDR3 extends over 12 amino acids. Trimming pared 6 bases from V and 4 bases from J, leaving 7 bases between. As DNA, the CDR3 is TGTGCCAGCAGCCCCGTCGGAAACACCATATATTTT. This translates into CASSPVGNTIYF.

In this sample, this clonotype turned up a few times. This chain uses TRBV9 with TRBJ2-1, with a tentative D call TRBD1 (5 bases). Germline V lookup: CDR1 SGDLS, CDR2 YYNGEE. CDR3 size: 14 residues. Trimming removed 0 bases from V and 9 bases from J, with 13 bases in between. The chain's CDR3 is CASSVGSAQGEQFF. Here the CDR3 DNA reads TGTGCCAGCAGCGTAGGGTCTGCTCAGGGTGAGCAGTTCTTC.

This clonotype was seen at least ten times. V and J are TRBV12-3 or TRBV12-4 and TRBJ2-7, with 7 bases that match TRBD1. V was pared by 1 base and J by 3 bases, with 6 bases of the junction left unmatched. The CDR3 contains 15 residues. Here the CDR3 DNA reads TGTGCCAGCAGTTTAGTCGGGGACAGAGACTACGAGCAGTACTTC. Translated: CASSLVGDRDYEQYF.

Concerning this clonotype: A far larger clone differs by one base, so this is likely a read error. This chain links TRBV13 with TRBJ1-5; D gene uncertain. The germline V and J ends were trimmed by 7 bases and 5 bases, with 15 bases remaining between them. There are 14 residues in the CDR3. Germline V lookup: CDR1 PRHDT, CDR2 FYEKMQ (reference sequence). This CDR3 reads CASTDGERDQPQHF. The DNA of the CDR3 is TGTGCCAGCACCGACGGGGAAAGGGATCAGCCCCAGCATTTT.

The chain links TRBV19 to TRBJ2-1, with 13 bases lining up with TRBD2. Germline V gene sequence: CDR1 LNHDA, CDR2 SQIVND (reference sequence). The CDR3 length is 20 residues. Trimming removed 0 bases from V and 0 bases from J; junction bases left unmatched: 8. This CDR3 reads CASSIETGLAGKRSYNEQFF. The CDR3 DNA reads as TGTGCCAGTAGTATAGAAACGGGACTAGCGGGAAAACGCTCCTACAATGAGCAGTTCTTC. The full variable domain, completed using reference TRBV19 and TRBJ2-1, is DGGITQSPKYLFRKEGQNVTLSCEQNLNHDAMYWYRQDPGQGLRLIYYSQIVNDFQKGDIAEGYSVSREKKESFPLTVTSAQKNPTAFYLCASSIETGLAGKRSYNEQFFGPGTRLTVL.

This clonotype was seen ten or more times. This sequence joins TRBV2 and TRBJ2-5, with a weak D call TRBD2 (6 bases). Germline values: CDR1 SNHLY, CDR2 FYNNEI. The length of the CDR3 is 10 residues. Trimming stripped 5 bases from V and 13 bases from J, with 11 bases between. The CDR3 DNA is TGTGCCAGCAGTCACCGGGACTCGTACTTC. Its protein is CASSHRDSYF. Using reference TRBV2 and TRBJ2-5 for the parts outside the CDR3, the full variable domain is EPEVTQTPSHQVTQMGQEVILRCVPISNHLYFYWYRQILGQKVEFLVSFYNNEISEKSEIFDDQFSVERPDGSNFTLKIRSTKLEDSAMYFCASSHRDSYFGPGTRLLVL.

This clonotype was seen at least ten times. The chain employs TRBV2 and TRBJ2-3; possible D gene TRBD2, 5 bases. Trimming pared 8 bases from V and 2 bases from J, leaving 8 bases between. The CDR3 sequence is 12 residues long. The germline CDR1 and CDR2 sequences are SNHLY and FYNNEI. The DNA of the CDR3 is TGTGCCAGCCGGCGGGCCACAGATACGCAGTATTTT. Protein product: CASRRATDTQYF.

This clonotype was seen at least ten times. The gene calls are TRBV19 and TRBJ2-3; tentative D call: TRBD1 (5 bases). The CDR3 is 15 amino acids. With 4 bases removed from V and 6 bases from J, the gap between germline ends came to 17 bases. The germline CDR1 and CDR2 sequences are LNHDA and SQIVND (reference sequence). CDR3 bases: TGTGCCAGTAGTAAGCTGCCGACAGCCAGGGATACGCAGTATTTT. Translation: CASSKLPTARDTQYF.

This clonotype was observed many times. The rearrangement joins TRBV11-2 to TRBJ2-7; 11 bases map to TRBD2. The V gene's germline CDR1 is SGHAT and CDR2 FQNNGV. The CDR3 spans 15 residues. The J segment lost 2 bases and the V segment lost 3 bases, leaving 3 bases of the junction unmatched. CDR3 protein: CASSFNSGGAYEQYF. The CDR3 DNA reads as TGTGCCAGCAGCTTCAATAGCGGGGGGGCCTACGAGCAGTACTTC.

Comments on this clonotype: This likely stems from a read error, as it lies one base from a far larger clone. The chain links TRBV5-4 to TRBJ2-5; the match to TRBD2 covers 9 bases. The trim removed 6 bases at V and 11 bases at J, leaving 17 bases unmatched. CDR3 size: 15 residues. Germline V gene lookup returns CDR1 SGHNT and CDR2 YYREEE (reference sequence). CDR3 sequence reads: CASIVAGAPYNEQYF. The CDR3 DNA follows: TGTGCCAGCATCGTAGCGGGGGCCCCCTACAATGAGCAGTACTTC. Supplemented by reference TRBV5-4 and TRBJ2-5, the full variable domain reads ETGVTQSPTHLIKTRGQQVTLRCSSQSGHNTVSWYQQALGQGPQFIFQYYREEENGRGNFPPRFSGLQFPNYSSELNVNALELDDSALYLCASIVAGAPYNEQYFGPGTRLLVL.

Worth noting for this clonotype: A far larger clone is a single base away, which makes a read error likely. The chain joins TRBV2 to TRBJ2-1; 7 bases agree with TRBD2. The ends lost 7 bases at V and 10 bases at J; junction bases unmatched: 16. The CDR3 has 15 residues. CDR1 is SNHLY and CDR2 is FYNNEI in the germline V gene. CDR3 amino acids: CASMGRGAPSYEQFF. CDR3 nucleotides: TGTGCCAGCATGGGGAGGGGCGCCCCCTCCTACGAGCAGTTCTTC.

A few counts support this clonotype. The V and J genes are TRBV20-1 and TRBJ2-7; the match to TRBD1 covers 11 bases. The V segment lost 1 base and the J segment 6 bases; nucleotides outside the gene matches: 14. The germline CDR1 and CDR2 sequences are DFQATT and SNEGSKA (reference sequence). The CDR3 is 17 residues long. CDR3 amino acids: CSARGGATGTGGVEQYF. CDR3 in DNA: TGCAGTGCTAGAGGGGGGGCGACCGGGACAGGGGGTGTCGAGCAGTACTTC.

Many counts were recorded for this clonotype. The V call is TRBV5-1, the J call TRBJ2-3; D is undetermined. The CDR3 length is 14 residues. Trimming left V 4 bases short and J 4 bases short, with 13 bases between. Germline CDR1 SGHRS, CDR2 YFSETQ. Written as DNA, the CDR3 is TGCGCCAGCAGCCGCGAAGGGCCGTCAGATACGCAGTATTTT. The encoded protein is CASSREGPSDTQYF. Full variable domain (remainder filled in from reference TRBV5-1 and TRBJ2-3): KAGVTQTPRYLIKTRGQQVTLSCSPISGHRSVSWYQQTPGQGLQFLFEYFSETQRNKGNFPGRFSGRQFSNSRSEMNVSTLELGDSALYLCASSREGPSDTQYFGPGTRLTVL.

This clonotype was observed many times. This chain connects TRBV12-3 or TRBV12-4 to TRBJ2-3; weak D call: TRBD2 (5 bases). The V end was cut by 8 bases, the J end by 6 bases, with 15 bases between. The length of the CDR3 is 13 residues. CDR3 protein: CASSLGVSDTQYF. For the CDR3, the DNA is TGTGCCAGCTCCTTGGGAGTTTCTGATACGCAGTATTTT.

Ten or more counts support this clonotype. The chain is built from TRBV30 and TRBJ1-6; D not resolved. Trimming removed 0 bases at V and 7 bases at J, with 13 bases between. The CDR3 extends over 15 amino acids. Germline lookup yields CDR1 GTSNPN and CDR2 SVGIG (reference sequence). The CDR3 protein is CAWSVQRVANSPLHF. In nucleotides, the CDR3 is TGTGCCTGGAGTGTACAACGGGTAGCGAATTCACCCCTCCACTTT.

This clonotype was counted ten times or more. The J gene is TRBJ2-3, the V gene TRBV9; 9 nucleotides match TRBD2. CDR1 is SGDLS and CDR2 is YYNGEE in the germline V gene. The CDR3 is 17 residues long. The junction had 9 bases not matched to a gene; V was cut back by 0 bases and J by 4 bases. CDR3 bases: TGTGCCAGCAGCGTAGGAAAGGCGGGGGGGCCAGCAGATACGCAGTATTTT. Translated: CASSVGKAGGPADTQYF.

This clonotype showed up many times. V gene TRBV19 combines with J gene TRBJ2-7, with 9 bases fitting TRBD1. Germline assignment: CDR1 LNHDA and CDR2 SQIVND (reference sequence). CDR3 size: 14 residues. Losses at the gene ends were 10 bases for V and 3 bases for J; bases not matched to a gene: 10. The CDR3 nucleotides read TGTGCCACTGGAGCTTGGGACAGGGACTACGAGCAGTACTTC. It is translated as CATGAWDRDYEQYF.